Presented here are 2 T cell receptor beta chains from one specimen sequenced in a study of blood T cell repertoires in COVID-19. The data were produced by immunoSEQ multiplex PCR, yet TCRdb's version contains in-frame clones alone and is incomplete. The sample has some 67,000 clones, approximately 90% seen once. The source material was peripheral blood. The receptors originated from a woman older than 75 with acute or convalescent COVID-19.

This clone appeared a single time. V and J are TRBV4-1 and TRBJ2-7; D is perhaps TRBD2 (5 bases). With 1 base removed from V and 3 bases from J, the gap between germline ends came to 13 bases. Per germline, CDR1 MGHRA and CDR2 YSYEKL. CDR3 length: 15 amino acids. Here the CDR3 DNA reads TGCGCCAGCAGCCAAGCCCCTGGACTTCTCTACGAGCAGTACTTC. Translated: CASSQAPGLLYEQYF.

V usage is TRBV27 and J usage is TRBJ1-5; no reliable D call. The germline CDR1 and CDR2 sequences are MNHEY and SMNVEV (reference sequence). Trimming took off 1 base at V and 7 bases at J, with 8 bases between the two ends. CDR3 size: 13 residues. In DNA, the CDR3 is TGTGCCAGCAGTTTATGGACGGGACAGCCCCAGCATTTT. Protein product: CASSLWTGQPQHF.